This T cell receptor beta chain was retrieved from a study of cytomegalovirus exposure and HLA in healthy donors. Notes on the study in general: What TCR beta sequences reportedly achieved was accurate prediction of HLA-A and HLA-B alleles in most subjects. TCR beta chains associated with HLA were, in a later analysis, more clonally expanded than equally common others.

The PCR made use of 60 Vbeta and 13 Jbeta primers. Clones were read by immunoSEQ multiplex PCR, and TCRdb kept only the in-frame ones, dropping some. The sample includes 75,000 or so clones, 65% to 70% seen only once; the top ten take about 22%. In the case of this clone: Its specificity is not known.

Sequenced input: PBMCs. This sequence originates from a man aged 35 to 55 in good health and CMV-seropositive.

The CDR3 here is CASSYGGQPQHF. CDR3 bases: TGTGCCAGCAGCTACGGGGGTCAGCCCCAGCATTTT. The gene calls are TRBV7-9 and TRBJ1-5; maybe TRBD1 (5 bases). The CDR3 spans 12 residues. Trimming stripped 4 bases from V and 6 bases from J, with 7 bases between. Per the germline V gene, CDR1 is SEHNR and CDR2 is FQNEAQ (reference sequence). Filled out from reference TRBV7-9 and TRBJ1-5, the complete variable domain reads DTGVSQNPRHKITKRGQNVTFRCDPISEHNRLYWYRQTLGQGPEFLTYFQNEAQLEKSRLLSDRFSAERPKGSFSTLEIQRTEQGDSAMYLCASSYGGQPQHFGDGTRLSIL.